This T cell receptor beta chain was documented in a study of blood T cells in healthy people across ages. Findings and caveats of the study: Estimates of total diversity, which came from one million sequenced T cells, were considered to be underestimates.

Each sample gave at least 7 million isolated PBMCs. This clonotype occurred many times. Its target is unknown. Germline CDR1 SQVTM, CDR2 ANQGSEA. The germline V and J ends were trimmed by 4 bases and 4 bases, with 7 bases remaining between them. The CDR3 length is 11 residues. For the second PCR, which ran for roughly 6 to 12 cycles, a sample-barcoded 5' primer and a J-beta primer mix were used. CDR3-containing paired-end reads numbered at least 2.5 million in each sample. Via MiXCR, TCRdb re-called the 5' RACE reads, giving one row per CDR3 protein. The sample has 700,000 or so distinct CDR3 sequences; around 43% are singletons.

The chain employs TRBV29-1 and TRBJ1-2; D is ambiguous. The source of this sequence is a man aged 80 or over in good health. The sequenced sample was blood. The CDR3 is CSVGLGYGYTF. CDR3 sequence (DNA): TGCAGCGTTGGACTCGGCTATGGCTACACCTTC.